Each of the 2 T cell receptor beta chains below was sequenced from the same sample in a study of regulatory T cells in long-lasting Graves disease (dated by TCRdb to about 2021). The sample's time point label, decoded: persistent/refractory GD, antithyroid drugs over 5 years with positive TRAb. For both TCR sequencing and RNA sequencing, RNA was extracted from PBMCs using TRIzol. To prepare the library, multiplex PCR was applied. Sequencing instrument: Illumina HiSeq 4000. CDR3 regions were amplified by Arm-PCR with iRepertoire HTBI primers to construct TCR beta libraries. TCRdb reprocessed the public reads (quality trimming at Q25 with fastp, clone calling with MiXCR) and kept in-frame beta chains. Identical CDR3 protein sequences are pooled into one entry, listed with their most common genes and DNA. The sample has around 500,000 distinct CDR3 sequences on record, 20% of them singletons. About 8.3% of the sample goes to the ten largest clones.

The sample was peripheral blood mononuclear cells (PBMCs), taken when the disease was refractory, from a patient treated with antithyroid drugs. The receptors were sampled from a female donor with Graves disease.

V is TRBV7-8 and J is TRBJ1-5, with 8 bases matching TRBD1. This CDR3 is 16 amino acids long. Germline-derived CDR1 and CDR2 are SGHVS and FQNEAQ. J gave up 0 bases and V 4 bases, and 5 bases lay outside the gene matches. In DNA, the CDR3 is TGTGCCAGCAGCTCTTCAGGGGGCTCTAGCAATCAGCCCCAGCATTTT. Translating gives CASSSSGGSSNQPQHF.

This clonotype was seen a few times. This is likely a read error, given that the CDR3 carries no conserved phenylalanine or tryptophan at its end. The chain employs TRBV27 and TRBJ1-1; no definite D call. Germline V gene lookup returns CDR1 MNHEY and CDR2 SMNVEV (reference sequence). The CDR3 runs to 13 residues. Between the trimmed V and J ends, which lost 3 bases and 0 bases, there was a span of 5 bases. The CDR3 DNA reads as TGTGCCAGCAGTTTTCGACTGAACACTGAAGCTTTCCTT. Protein sequence: CASSFRLNTEAFL.